Following are 11 T cell receptor beta chains from one sample sequenced in a study of shared clonotypes between healthy human individuals. Repertoires were generated with immunoSEQ multiplex PCR, while TCRdb's copy carries only in-frame clones and drops some. This sample has approximately 620,000 clones, with roughly 97% found just once. Material for sequencing was naive CD4+ T cells sorted from blood. Noted subset: CD45RA+ positively selected. The receptors derive from a woman aged 25 to 45 in good health.

The chain carries TRBV6-5 and TRBJ2-1, with D perhaps TRBD2 (5 bases). CDR1 MNHEY and CDR2 SVGAGI come from the germline V gene. V was cut by 7 bases and J by 0 bases, with 7 bases left in between. CDR3 size: 13 residues. CDR3 loop: CASNGNSYNEQFF. In nucleotides, the CDR3 is TGTGCCAGCAACGGGAACTCCTACAATGAGCAGTTCTTC.

The rearrangement joins TRBV2 to TRBJ1-2; weak D call: TRBD1 (6 bases). CDR1 and CDR2 from the germline V gene are SNHLY and FYNNEI. V was trimmed by 10 bases and J by 7 bases, leaving 16 bases between them. This CDR3 is built from 12 residues. The CDR3 loop reads CATEAGAGGYTF. The CDR3 nucleotides are TGTGCCACCGAGGCAGGGGCAGGTGGCTACACCTTC.

CDR3 protein: CASSLRTGAWNTEAFF. In nucleotides, the CDR3 is TGTGCCAGCAGTTTACGGACAGGGGCTTGGAACACTGAAGCTTTCTTT. The rearrangement links TRBV27 to TRBJ1-1, with 9 bases aligning to TRBD1. Germline V gene lookup returns CDR1 MNHEY and CDR2 SMNVEV (reference sequence). With V trimmed by 2 bases and J by 1 base, 5 bases remained unmatched. The CDR3 is 16 residues long.

The rearrangement links TRBV7-2 to TRBJ1-2, with D unclear. Looked up from germline, CDR1 is SGHTA and CDR2 is FQGNSA. The V end lost 2 bases, the J end lost 0 bases, and 10 bases lay between the germline ends. The CDR3 sequence is 15 residues long. The CDR3 loop is CASSLRRETNYGYTF. The CDR3 DNA reads as TGTGCCAGCAGCTTAAGGCGGGAAACTAACTATGGCTACACCTTC.

The chain has TRBV2 and TRBJ2-3; 8 bases agree with TRBD1. Germline V gene sequence: CDR1 SNHLY, CDR2 FYNNEI. This CDR3 contains 13 residues. Unmatched junction bases numbered 7, after V lost 10 bases and J lost 4 bases. CDR3 nucleotide sequence: TGTGCCACCCAGGACAGGGCCCCAGATACGCAGTATTTT. It specifies CATQDRAPDTQYF.

The rearrangement uses TRBV28 and TRBJ1-5; no firm D call. CDR1 and CDR2 from the germline V gene are MDHEN and SYDVKM. V gave up 8 bases and J gave up 0 bases, with 11 bases separating them. The CDR3 contains 14 residues. Here the CDR3 reads CASSRRNSNQPQHF. CDR3 bases: TGTGCCAGCTCGAGGCGTAATAGCAATCAGCCCCAGCATTTT. Full variable domain (outside the CDR3, taken from reference TRBV28 and TRBJ1-5): DVKVTQSSRYLVKRTGEKVFLECVQDMDHENMFWYRQDPGLGLRLIYFSYDVKMKEKGDIPEGYSVSREKKERFSLILESASTNQTSMYLCASSRRNSNQPQHFGDGTRLSIL.

The CDR3 is CASRARTDFQETQYF. The CDR3 coding sequence is TGTGCCAGTAGAGCCCGGACAGATTTCCAAGAGACCCAGTACTTC. The rearrangement uses TRBV19 and TRBJ2-5; possible D gene TRBD1, 6 bases. Deletions cut 6 bases from V and 1 base from J, with 15 bases between. Per germline, CDR1 LNHDA and CDR2 SQIVND (reference sequence). This CDR3 has 15 residues. Full variable domain (remainder filled in from reference TRBV19 and TRBJ2-5): DGGITQSPKYLFRKEGQNVTLSCEQNLNHDAMYWYRQDPGQGLRLIYYSQIVNDFQKGDIAEGYSVSREKKESFPLTVTSAQKNPTAFYLCASRARTDFQETQYFGPGTRLLVL.

V usage is TRBV25-1 and J usage is TRBJ2-3, with 10 bases identical to TRBD2. Germline CDR1 reads MGHDK; CDR2 reads SYGVNS. V lost 7 bases, J lost 2 bases, and 3 bases stayed unmatched. The length of the CDR3 is 14 residues. The CDR3 DNA is TGTGCCAGCACTGGACTAGCGGACACAGATACGCAGTATTTT. This encodes CASTGLADTDTQYF.

The chain joins TRBV7-9 to TRBJ2-1; TRBD2 matches at 9 bases. Trimming cost V 2 bases and J 6 bases; bases outside gene matches: 14. CDR1 SEHNR and CDR2 FQNEAQ come from the germline V gene (reference sequence). The CDR3 totals 18 residues. In DNA, the CDR3 is TGTGCCAGCAGCTTACGTTCGTCGCCTAGCGGGATGTTCAATGAGCAGTTCTTC. It specifies CASSLRSSPSGMFNEQFF.

Note on this clone: Other DNA sequences in this sample translate to the same CDR3. The chain is built from TRBV28 and TRBJ1-1; 8 positions match TRBD1. The germline V gene encodes CDR1 MDHEN and CDR2 SYDVKM. Trimming took 5 bases from V and 1 from J; bases not matched to a gene: 3. CDR3 length: 14 residues. CDR3 region: CASSLGQGNTEAFF. The CDR3 DNA reads as TGTGCCAGCAGTCTAGGACAGGGGAACACTGAAGCTTTCTTT.

The chain couples TRBV25-1 to TRBJ2-5, with D hard to call. CDR1 is MGHDK, CDR2 SYGVNS, per germline. V was clipped by 3 bases and J by 5 bases, with 13 bases between them. The length of the CDR3 is 14 residues. CDR3 in amino acids: CASSDSGPQETQYF. CDR3 coding DNA: TGTGCCAGCAGTGATTCGGGCCCGCAGGAGACCCAGTACTTC. Filled out from reference TRBV25-1 and TRBJ2-5, the complete variable domain reads EADIYQTPRYLVIGTGKKITLECSQTMGHDKMYWYQQDPGMELHLIHYSYGVNSTEKGDLSSESTVSRIRTEHFPLTLESARPSHTSQYLCASSDSGPQETQYFGPGTRLLVL.